Reported below is one T cell receptor beta chain. This sample stems from a study of shared clonotypes between healthy human individuals. DNA at around 200 ng, about 30,000 T cell genomes, went into sorted-subset replicate PCRs. Sequencing used immunoSEQ multiplex PCR; TCRdb keeps in-frame clones, though not all of them. Among some 2,100,000 clones, around 95% were seen once, and the ten largest hold 0.1% to 0.15%. The CDR3 runs 14 residues. The genes are TRBV21-1 and TRBJ1-1. TRBV21-1 is shown as a pseudogene. This sequence originates from a man between 18 and 29 years old in good health. The specimen sequenced was naive CD4+ T cells sorted from blood. As for subset: CD45RA+ positively selected. The DNA of the CDR3 is TGTGCCAGCAGCAAAGGTCTGGGTTCAACTGAAGCTTTCTTT. Protein: CASSKGLGSTEAFF.